The text below deals with one TCR beta chain. Its antigen is currently unknown. V was trimmed by 7 bases and J by 1 base, leaving 16 bases between them. The length of the CDR3 is 15 residues. CDR1 LNHDA and CDR2 SQIVND come from the germline V gene (reference sequence). Some second doses came at about 4 weeks and others at about 12 weeks; these were pooled. This sample was included in a study of T cell responses to AZD1222 COVID-19 vaccine. Whole-study findings and limits: Possibly, clonal diversity was underestimated; donors were largely white British and included more females. Reports say nearly half of spike-specific TCRs go after unmutated variant regions.

Some clones are missing from TCRdb's copy, which holds only in-frame ones; the method was immunoSEQ multiplex PCR. This sample has 150,000 to 200,000 clones, with almost 90% found just once. The source material was peripheral blood, sampled 28 days after the second AZD1222 dose. The chain has TRBV19 and TRBJ1-1, with a tentative D call TRBD1 (5 bases). The clonotype originates from an adult who received the AZD1222 COVID-19 vaccine. In DNA, the CDR3 is TGTGCCAGTATGAGTAGCGGGGGGACGAACACTGAAGCTTTCTTT. Translating gives CASMSSGGTNTEAFF.